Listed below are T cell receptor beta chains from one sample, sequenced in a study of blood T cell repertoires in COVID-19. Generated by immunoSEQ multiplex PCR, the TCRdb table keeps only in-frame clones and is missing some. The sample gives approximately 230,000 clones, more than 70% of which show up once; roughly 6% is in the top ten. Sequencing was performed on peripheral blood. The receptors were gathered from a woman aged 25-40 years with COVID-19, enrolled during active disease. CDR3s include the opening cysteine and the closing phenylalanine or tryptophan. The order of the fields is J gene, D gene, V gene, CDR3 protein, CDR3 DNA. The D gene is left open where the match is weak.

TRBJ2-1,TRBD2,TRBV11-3,CASSSGLAGPHNEQFF,TGTGCCAGCAGCTCGGGACTAGCGGGGCCTCACAATGAGCAGTTCTTC
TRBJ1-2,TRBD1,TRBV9,CASSPRPTGRDGYTF,TGTGCCAGCAGCCCCCGTCCGACAGGGCGAGATGGCTACACCTTC
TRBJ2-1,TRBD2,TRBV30,CAWSVLGAGGSNEQFF,TGTGCCTGGAGTGTACTCGGAGCGGGAGGGAGCAATGAGCAGTTCTTC
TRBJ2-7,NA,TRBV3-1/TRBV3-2,CASSQGTELGEQYF,TGTGCCAGCAGCCAAGGGACAGAGCTAGGCGAGCAGTACTTC
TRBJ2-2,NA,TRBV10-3,CAIRSLDDTGELFF,TGTGCCATCAGGTCACTAGATGACACCGGGGAGCTGTTTTTT
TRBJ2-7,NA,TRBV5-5,CASSPTGGSYEQYF,TGTGCCAGCAGCCCCACAGGCGGATCCTACGAGCAGTACTTC
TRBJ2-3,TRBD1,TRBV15,CATSRRTGFTDTQYF,TGTGCCACCAGCAGACGGACAGGATTCACAGATACGCAGTATTTT
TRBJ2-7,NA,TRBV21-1,CASSKGEPNDYEQYF,TGTGCCAGCAGCAAAGGGGAGCCTAACGACTACGAGCAGTACTTC
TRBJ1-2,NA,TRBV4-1,CASSPQGRVGGYTF,TGCGCCAGCAGCCCCCAGGGGAGGGTCGGTGGCTACACCTTC
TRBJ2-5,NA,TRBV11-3,CASSLVAFQETQYF,TGTGCCAGCAGCTTAGTTGCGTTTCAAGAGACCCAGTACTTC
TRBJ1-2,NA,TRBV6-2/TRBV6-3,CASSYGRTENYGYTF,TGTGCCAGCAGTTACGGGCGGACAGAGAACTATGGCTACACCTTC
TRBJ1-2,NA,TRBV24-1,CATSDGGRIYGYTF,TGTGCCACCAGTGATGGTGGGCGAATCTATGGCTACACCTTC
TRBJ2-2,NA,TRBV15,CATKGLWTGELFF,TGTGCCACCAAGGGACTGTGGACCGGGGAGCTGTTTTTT
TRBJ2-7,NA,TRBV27,CASSSLAGAGGLGEQYF,TGTGCCAGCAGCTCATTGGCGGGGGCAGGGGGCTTGGGGGAGCAGTACTTC